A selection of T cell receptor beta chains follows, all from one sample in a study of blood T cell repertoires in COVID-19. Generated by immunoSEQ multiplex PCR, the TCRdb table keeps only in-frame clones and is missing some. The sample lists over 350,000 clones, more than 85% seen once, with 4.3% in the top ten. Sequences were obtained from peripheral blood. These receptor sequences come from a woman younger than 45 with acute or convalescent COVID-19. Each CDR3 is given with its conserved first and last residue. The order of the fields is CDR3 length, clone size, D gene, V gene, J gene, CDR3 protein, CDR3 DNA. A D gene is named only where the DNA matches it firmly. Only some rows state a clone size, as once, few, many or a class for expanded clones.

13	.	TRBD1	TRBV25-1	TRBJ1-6	CASSGIRQGRHHF	TGTGCCAGCAGTGGCATAAGACAGGGACGTCACCACTTT
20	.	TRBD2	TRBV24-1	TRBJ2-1	CATSDRGTSGGVSSYNEQFF	TGTGCCACCAGTGACCGTGGGACTAGCGGGGGGGTAAGCTCCTACAATGAGCAGTTCTTC
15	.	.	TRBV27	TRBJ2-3	CASSTPGGSTDTQYF	TGTGCCAGCAGCACCCCAGGGGGGAGCACAGATACGCAGTATTTT
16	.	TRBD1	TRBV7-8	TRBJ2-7	CASSHPVGDRGYEQYF	TGTGCCAGCAGTCACCCTGTTGGGGACAGGGGGTACGAGCAGTACTTC
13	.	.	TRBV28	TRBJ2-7	CASAGTVYNEQYF	TGTGCCAGCGCGGGGACAGTTTATAACGAGCAGTACTTC
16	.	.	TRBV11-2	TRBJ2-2	CASSLDTEPGTGELFF	TGTGCCAGCAGCTTAGATACCGAGCCTGGTACCGGGGAGCTGTTTTTT
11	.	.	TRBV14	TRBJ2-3	CASGGTDTQYF	TGTGCTTCAGGGGGGACAGATACGCAGTATTTT
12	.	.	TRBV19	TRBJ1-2	CASSTGAGGYTF	TGTGCCAGTAGTACAGGGGCAGGTGGCTACACCTTC
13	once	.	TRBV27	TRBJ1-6	CATGEGSNSPLHF	TGTGCCACCGGGGAGGGCTCCAATTCACCCCTCCACTTT
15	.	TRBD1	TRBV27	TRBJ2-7	CASSLYLRGQYEQYF	TGTGCCAGCAGTTTATACTTAAGGGGGCAATACGAGCAGTACTTC
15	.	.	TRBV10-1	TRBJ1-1	CASSDQGPEETEAFF	TGCGCCAGCAGTGACCAGGGGCCCGAGGAGACTGAAGCTTTCTTT
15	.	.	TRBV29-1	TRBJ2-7	CSVRRGGDNVYEQYF	TGCAGCGTTAGGAGGGGGGGGGATAACGTCTACGAGCAGTACTTC
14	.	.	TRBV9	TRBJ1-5	CASNREGGNQPQHF	TGTGCCAGCAACCGGGAGGGGGGAAATCAGCCCCAGCATTTT
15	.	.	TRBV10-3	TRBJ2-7	CAISEGGASSYEQYF	TGTGCCATCAGTGAGGGGGGGGCCAGCTCCTACGAGCAGTACTTC
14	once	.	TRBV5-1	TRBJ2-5	CASSGGTGQETQYF	TGCGCCAGCAGCGGGGGGACTGGACAAGAGACCCAGTACTTC
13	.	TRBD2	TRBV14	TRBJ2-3	CASSQLAGGSQYF	TGTGCCAGCAGCCAACTAGCGGGGGGGTCGCAGTATTTT
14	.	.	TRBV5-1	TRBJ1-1	CASSSQGGNTEAFF	TGCGCCAGCAGCTCTCAGGGAGGGAACACTGAAGCTTTCTTT
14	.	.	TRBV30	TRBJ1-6	CAWSVRQHNSPLHF	TGTGCCTGGAGTGTACGACAGCATAATTCACCCCTCCACTTT
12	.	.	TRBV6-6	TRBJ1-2	CASSRGEDRVTF	TGTGCCAGCAGTCGAGGGGAGGACCGTGTGACCTTC
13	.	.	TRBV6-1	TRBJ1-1	CASTKGGGTEAFF	TGTGCCAGCACTAAAGGGGGGGGCACTGAAGCTTTCTTT
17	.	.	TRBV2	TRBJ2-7	CASSEAGGLKRTYEQYF	TGTGCCAGCAGTGAAGCGGGGGGGCTCAAAAGAACCTACGAGCAGTACTTC
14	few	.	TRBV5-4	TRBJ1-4	CASSQKQGNEKLFF	TGTGCCAGCAGCCAGAAACAGGGAAATGAAAAACTGTTTTTT
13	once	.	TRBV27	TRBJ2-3	CASGRTDSDTQYF	TGTGCCAGCGGTAGGACAGATTCAGATACGCAGTATTTT
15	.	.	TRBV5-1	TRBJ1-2	CASSLVLGGGWGYTF	TGCGCCAGCAGCTTGGTACTGGGTGGCGGTTGGGGCTACACCTTC
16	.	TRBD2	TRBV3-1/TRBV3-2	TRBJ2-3	CASSQVPSGLTDTQYF	TGTGCCAGCAGCCAAGTTCCTAGCGGGCTCACAGATACGCAGTATTTT
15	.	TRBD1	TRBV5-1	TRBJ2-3	CASTIQGAPTDTQYF	TGCGCCAGCACAATACAGGGGGCCCCCACAGATACGCAGTATTTT
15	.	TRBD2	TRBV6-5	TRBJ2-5	CASSPAGGPWETQYF	TGTGCCAGCAGTCCAGCGGGGGGGCCCTGGGAGACCCAGTACTTC
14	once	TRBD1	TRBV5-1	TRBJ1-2	CASSSHQGDYGYTF	TGCGCCAGCAGCTCACACCAGGGGGACTATGGCTACACCTTC
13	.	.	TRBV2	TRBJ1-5	CASSEARQQPQHF	TGTGCCAGCAGTGAAGCGCGGCAGCAGCCCCAGCATTTT
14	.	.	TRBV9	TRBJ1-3	CASSALGGGNTIYF	TGTGCCAGCAGCGCCCTTGGGGGCGGAAACACCATATATTTT
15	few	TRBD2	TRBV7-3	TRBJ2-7	CASSPSGGVTYEQYF	TGTGCCAGCAGCCCTAGCGGGGGGGTTACCTACGAGCAGTACTTC
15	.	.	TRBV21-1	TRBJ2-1	CASSNAGTLYNEQFF	TGTGCCAGCAGCAACGCCGGGACATTATACAATGAGCAGTTCTTC
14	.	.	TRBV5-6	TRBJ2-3	CASSPLTSTDTQYF	TGTGCCAGCAGCCCGCTGACTAGCACAGATACGCAGTATTTT
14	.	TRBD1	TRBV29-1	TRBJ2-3	CSVEEGQGADTQYF	TGCAGCGTTGAAGAAGGACAGGGAGCAGATACGCAGTATTTT
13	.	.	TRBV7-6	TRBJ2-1	CASGGGSYNEQFF	TGTGCCAGCGGTGGAGGGTCCTACAATGAGCAGTTCTTC
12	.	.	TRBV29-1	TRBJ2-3	CSVEQSTDTQYF	TGCAGCGTTGAACAGAGCACAGATACGCAGTATTTT
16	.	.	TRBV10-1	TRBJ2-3	CASPREGRGQPDTQYF	TGCGCCAGCCCAAGAGAGGGCAGGGGCCAGCCAGATACGCAGTATTTT
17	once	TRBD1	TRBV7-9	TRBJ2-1	CASSPLLEGALSNEQFF	TGTGCCAGCAGCCCACTGCTTGAGGGGGCGCTTTCCAATGAGCAGTTCTTC
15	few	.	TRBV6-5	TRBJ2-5	CASRKESLYQETQYF	TGTGCCAGCAGAAAAGAAAGCTTATACCAAGAGACCCAGTACTTC
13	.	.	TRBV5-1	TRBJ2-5	CASSLTDQETQYF	TGCGCCAGCAGCCTAACGGACCAAGAGACCCAGTACTTC
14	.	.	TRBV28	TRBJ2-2	CASSLARPGGELFF	TGTGCCAGCAGTTTAGCCCGACCGGGCGGGGAGCTGTTTTTT
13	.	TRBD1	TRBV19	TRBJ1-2	CASSWTGGNGYTF	TGTGCCAGTAGTTGGACAGGGGGCAATGGCTACACCTTC
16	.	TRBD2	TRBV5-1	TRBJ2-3	CASSLGVSGAADTQYF	TGCGCCAGCAGCTTGGGGGTTAGCGGGGCCGCAGATACGCAGTATTTT
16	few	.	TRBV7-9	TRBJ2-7	CASSSEGAGSSYEQYF	TGTGCCAGCAGCTCCGAAGGGGCAGGCAGCTCCTACGAGCAGTACTTC
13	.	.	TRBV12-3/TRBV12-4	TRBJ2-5	CASSFWPEETQYF	TGTGCCAGCAGTTTCTGGCCTGAAGAGACCCAGTACTTC
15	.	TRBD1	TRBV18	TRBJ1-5	CASSTDGQGLAPQHF	TGTGCCAGCTCCACCGATGGACAGGGATTAGCGCCCCAGCATTTT
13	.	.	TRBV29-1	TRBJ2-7	CSVEDRLRGEQYF	TGCAGCGTTGAAGATCGGTTACGGGGCGAGCAGTACTTC
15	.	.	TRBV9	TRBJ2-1	CASSVPGGIPSEQFF	TGTGCCAGCAGCGTCCCAGGGGGGATACCTAGTGAGCAGTTCTTC
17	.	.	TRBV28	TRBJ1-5	CASSPRGVGLGNQPQHF	TGTGCCAGCAGTCCAAGGGGTGTGGGTTTGGGCAATCAGCCCCAGCATTTT
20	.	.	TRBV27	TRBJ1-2	CASSLKGHTRGLLYHYGYTF	TGTGCCAGCAGTTTAAAGGGACACACGCGAGGGCTCCTTTATCATTATGGCTACACCTTC
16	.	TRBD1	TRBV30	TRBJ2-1	CAWMGQGTGTYNEQFF	TGTGCCTGGATGGGACAGGGGACGGGGACGTACAATGAGCAGTTCTTC
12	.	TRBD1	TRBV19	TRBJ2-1	CASRRGPDEQFF	TGTGCCAGTAGGAGGGGGCCGGATGAGCAGTTCTTC
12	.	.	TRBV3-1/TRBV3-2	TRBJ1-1	CASSQGPGRAFF	TGTGCCAGCAGCCAAGGCCCGGGTAGGGCTTTCTTT